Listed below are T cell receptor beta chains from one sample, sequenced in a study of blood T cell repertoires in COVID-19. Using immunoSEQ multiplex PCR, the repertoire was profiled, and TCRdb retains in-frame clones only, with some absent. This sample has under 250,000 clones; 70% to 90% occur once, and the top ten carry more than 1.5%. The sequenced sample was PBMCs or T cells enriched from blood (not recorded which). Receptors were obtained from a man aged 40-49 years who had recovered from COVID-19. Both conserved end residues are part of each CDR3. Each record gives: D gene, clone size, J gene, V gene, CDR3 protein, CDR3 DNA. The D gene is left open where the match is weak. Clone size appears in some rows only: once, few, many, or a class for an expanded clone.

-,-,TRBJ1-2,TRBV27,CASSLLGATNYGYTF,TGTGCCAGCAGTTTATTAGGGGCCACTAACTATGGCTACACCTTC
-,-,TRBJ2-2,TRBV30,CAWSVLRKNTGELFF,TGTGCCTGGAGTGTACTACGCAAGAACACCGGGGAGCTGTTTTTT
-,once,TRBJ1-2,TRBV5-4,CASSLEGLNYGYTF,TGTGCCAGCAGCTTAGAGGGCCTGAACTATGGCTACACCTTC
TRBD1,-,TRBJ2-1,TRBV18,CASSPPAGGAYNEQFF,TGTGCCAGCTCACCTCCCGCAGGGGGCGCCTACAATGAGCAGTTCTTC
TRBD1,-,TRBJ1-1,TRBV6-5,CASSYEGQGTEAFF,TGTGCCAGCAGTTACGAGGGACAGGGCACTGAAGCTTTCTTT
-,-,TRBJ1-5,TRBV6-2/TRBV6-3,CASSYGSGGNQPQHF,TGTGCCAGCAGTTATGGTTCCGGAGGAAATCAGCCCCAGCATTTT
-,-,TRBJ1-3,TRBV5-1,CASSLMGAGGNTIYF,TGCGCCAGCAGCTTGATGGGGGCTGGGGGAAACACCATATATTTT
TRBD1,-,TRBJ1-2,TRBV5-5,CASSLAPGQGAEGYTF,TGTGCCAGCAGCTTGGCCCCGGGACAGGGGGCTGAGGGCTACACCTTC
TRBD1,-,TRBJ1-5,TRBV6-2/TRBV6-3,CASSYGTGGLRNQPQHF,TGTGCCAGCAGTTACGGGACAGGGGGCCTCCGCAATCAGCCCCAGCATTTT
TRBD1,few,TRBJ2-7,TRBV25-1,CASSAPPGQGGDEQYF,TGTGCCAGCAGTGCCCCTCCTGGACAGGGGGGCGACGAGCAGTACTTC